Below, one T cell receptor beta chain is given with its context. This clone was counted a single time. Its binding antigen is unknown. The input lacks base qualities; no much larger clone sits a single base away. This sample is drawn from a study of blood T cell repertoires in COVID-19 (dated by TCRdb to 2018 to 2020). Background on the whole study: The collaborator samples originated in the United States, Italy and Spain and spanned the acute and convalescent phases of COVID-19. The prospective study material was composed of cDNA or gDNA derived from T cells, B-cell-depleted T cells, or PBMCs. Deeply sampled blood TCRbeta repertoires from subjects exposed to, actively infected with, or recovered from COVID-19 were included in the dataset. The repertoires were made available in a free public database intended to serve as a resource for research on the immune response to SARS-CoV-2. Samples came from the ongoing ImmuneRACE study (first 160 participants) plus 1,254 subjects from 6 global collaborators. Sample metadata almost always included a de-identified subject ID, COVID-19 status, age in years and sex. Where HLA class I and class II types were available, the types were taken from metadata supplied by the sample provider, not from assay-based typing.

Each collaborating institution followed its own protocols to collect whole blood in K2EDTA tubes. For TCRbeta analysis, collaborators shipped samples in one of three forms: frozen whole blood, isolated PBMCs, or DNA extracted from either of those sample types. The paper's findings and limits, for the study overall: The amount of clinical and demographic metadata varied by source and participant and was provided uncurated.

TCRbeta CDR3 regions were amplified from genomic DNA using the immunoSEQ Assay, a bias-controlled multiplex PCR. Concerning the study's data processing: Within the assay, amplification of reference gene primers was used to estimate how many nucleated cells each sample contained. To quantify the absolute abundance of each unique TCRbeta CDR3 rearrangement, sequence reads were collapsed and filtered. For each sample, productive Simpson clonality was calculated as the square root of Simpson's diversity index across productive rearrangements. In TCRdb, the immuneACCESS table is reduced to in-frame sequences with V and J assigned. These tables do not hold every clone; where another copy was compared, an unresolved V gene accounts for under half, and the others remain unexplained. V and J calls and clone size come straight from that table; D and trimming were deduced from the DNA. The sample yields 230,000 or so clones; approximately 84% were counted once. The leading ten clones occupy less than 5.5% of the sample.

V gives up 6 bases and J gives up 15 bases, and the segment between their germline ends measures 20 bases. Taken from cysteine to phenylalanine, the CDR3 has 13 residues. The only DNA kept is the CDR3, 39 bases in frame from the first base. CDR1 and CDR2 are drawn from the germline V gene: KGHDR, SFDVKD. The receptor was isolated from a man over 45 with active or convalescent COVID-19. The sequencing input was peripheral blood. Recombination joined TRBV24-1 with TRBJ2-1, with the D gene not clear enough to name. The sequenced DNA is TGTGCCACCAGTTTTGGAACAGAATTTAAGGTGTTCTTC. It codes for CATSFGTEFKVFF.